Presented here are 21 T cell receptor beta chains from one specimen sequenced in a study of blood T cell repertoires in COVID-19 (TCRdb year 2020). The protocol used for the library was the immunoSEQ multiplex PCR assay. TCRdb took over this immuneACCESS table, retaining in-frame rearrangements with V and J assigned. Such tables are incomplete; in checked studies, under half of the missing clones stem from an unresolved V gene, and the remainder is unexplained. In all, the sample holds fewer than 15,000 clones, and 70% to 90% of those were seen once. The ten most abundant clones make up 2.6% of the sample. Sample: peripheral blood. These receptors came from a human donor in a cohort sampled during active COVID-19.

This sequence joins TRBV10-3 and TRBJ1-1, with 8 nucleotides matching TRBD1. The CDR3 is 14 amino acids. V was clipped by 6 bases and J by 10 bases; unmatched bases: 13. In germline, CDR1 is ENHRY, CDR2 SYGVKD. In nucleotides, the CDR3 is TGTGCCATCAGGCCGGGACAGGCCGATGTAAGAGCTTTCTTT. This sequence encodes CAIRPGQADVRAFF.

CDR3 in amino acids: CASSISSTGRGDYTF. In nucleotides, the CDR3 is TGTGCCAGTAGTATAAGTTCTACAGGGCGAGGCGACTACACCTTC. This chain connects TRBV19 to TRBJ1-2; weak D call: TRBD1 (6 bases). Germline-derived CDR1 and CDR2 are LNHDA and SQIVND (reference sequence). V was trimmed by 2 bases and J by 10 bases, leaving 20 bases between them. The CDR3 has 15 amino acids.

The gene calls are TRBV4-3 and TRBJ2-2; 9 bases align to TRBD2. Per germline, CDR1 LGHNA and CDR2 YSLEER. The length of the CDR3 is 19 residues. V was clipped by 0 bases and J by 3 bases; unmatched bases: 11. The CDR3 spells CASSQDLIPAGGYTGELFF. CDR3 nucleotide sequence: TGCGCCAGCAGCCAAGATCTGATACCAGCGGGGGGATACACCGGGGAGCTGTTTTTT.

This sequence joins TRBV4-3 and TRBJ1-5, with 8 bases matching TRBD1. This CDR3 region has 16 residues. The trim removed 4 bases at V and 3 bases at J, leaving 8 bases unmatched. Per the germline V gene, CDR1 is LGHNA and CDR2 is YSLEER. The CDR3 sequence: CASSPDRDIANQPQHF. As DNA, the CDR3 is TGCGCCAGCAGCCCGGACAGGGATATTGCCAATCAGCCCCAGCATTTT.

The CDR3 loop reads CASSYTGGGGGTEAFF. CDR3 nucleotide sequence: TGTGCCAGCAGCTACACAGGGGGCGGAGGAGGAACTGAAGCTTTCTTT. The V call is TRBV7-2, the J call TRBJ1-1, with 9 bases fitting TRBD1. From germline, CDR1 is SGHTA and CDR2 FQGNSA. This CDR3 contains 16 residues. With 4 bases clipped from V and 5 bases from J, the junction kept 11 bases outside the gene matches.

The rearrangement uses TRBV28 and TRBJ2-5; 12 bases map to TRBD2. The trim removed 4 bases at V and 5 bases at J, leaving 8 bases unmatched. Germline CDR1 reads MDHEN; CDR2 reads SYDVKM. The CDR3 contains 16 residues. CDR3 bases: TGTGCCAGCAGTTCTCGACTAGCGGGAGTGGCGGAGACCCAGTACTTC. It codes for CASSSRLAGVAETQYF.

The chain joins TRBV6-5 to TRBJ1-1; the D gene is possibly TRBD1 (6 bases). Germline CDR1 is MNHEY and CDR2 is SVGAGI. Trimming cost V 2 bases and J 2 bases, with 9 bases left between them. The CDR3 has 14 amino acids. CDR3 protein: CASSYLRGNTEAFF. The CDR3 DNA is TGTGCCAGCAGTTACCTCAGGGGTAACACTGAAGCTTTCTTT.

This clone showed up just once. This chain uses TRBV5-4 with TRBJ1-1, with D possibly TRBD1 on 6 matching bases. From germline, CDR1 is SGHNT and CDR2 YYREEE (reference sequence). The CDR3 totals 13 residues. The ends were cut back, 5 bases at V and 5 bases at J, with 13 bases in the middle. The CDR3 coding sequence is TGTGCCAGCAGACTGAAAGGGGGAACTGAAGCTTTCTTT. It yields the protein CASRLKGGTEAFF.

CDR3 coding DNA: TGTGCCACTCACCGGGACAGGGGCGGCGAGACCCAGTACTTC. Translating it yields CATHRDRGGETQYF. This chain uses TRBV30 with TRBJ2-5; 10 nucleotides match TRBD1. The CDR3 totals 14 residues. The V gene end was trimmed by 8 bases and the J gene end by 5 bases; junction bases not matched to a gene: 11. Germline V lookup: CDR1 GTSNPN, CDR2 SVGIG (reference sequence).

Here the CDR3 reads CASSLDAEAGGADTQYF. The CDR3 DNA reads as TGTGCCAGCAGCTTAGATGCGGAAGCGGGGGGGGCAGATACGCAGTATTTT. V usage is TRBV11-3 and J usage is TRBJ2-3; 10 nucleotides align to TRBD2. Germline loops: CDR1 SGHNT, CDR2 YENEEA. V shed 0 bases and J 4 bases; nucleotides not matched to a gene: 7. CDR3 length equals 17 residues.

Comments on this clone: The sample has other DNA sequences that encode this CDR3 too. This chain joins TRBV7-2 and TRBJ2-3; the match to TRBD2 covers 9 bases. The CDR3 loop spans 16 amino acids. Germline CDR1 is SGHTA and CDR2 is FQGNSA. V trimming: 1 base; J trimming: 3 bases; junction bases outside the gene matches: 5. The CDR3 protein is CASSLGAGGRTDTQYF. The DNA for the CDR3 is TGTGCCAGCAGCTTAGGGGCGGGGGGGCGGACAGATACGCAGTATTTT.

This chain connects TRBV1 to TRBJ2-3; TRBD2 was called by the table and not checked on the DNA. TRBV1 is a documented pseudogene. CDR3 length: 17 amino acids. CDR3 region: CTSSLRLAGVSTDTQYF. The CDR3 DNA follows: TGCACCAGCAGCCTTCGACTAGCGGGGGTGAGCACAGATACGCAGTATTTT.

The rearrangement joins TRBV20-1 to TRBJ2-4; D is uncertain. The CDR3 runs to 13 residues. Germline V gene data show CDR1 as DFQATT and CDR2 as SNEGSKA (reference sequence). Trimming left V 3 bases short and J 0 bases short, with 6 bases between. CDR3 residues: CSASSVAKNIQYF. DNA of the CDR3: TGCAGTGCTAGTTCAGTAGCCAAAAACATTCAGTACTTC.

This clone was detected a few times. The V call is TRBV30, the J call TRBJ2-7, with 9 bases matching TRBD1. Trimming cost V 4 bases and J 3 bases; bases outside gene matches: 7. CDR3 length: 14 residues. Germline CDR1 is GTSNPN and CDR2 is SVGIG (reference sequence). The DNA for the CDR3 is TGTGCCTGGATGAGGCTGACAGGGGGCTACGAGCAGTACTTC. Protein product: CAWMRLTGGYEQYF. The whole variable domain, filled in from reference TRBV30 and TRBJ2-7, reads SQTIHQWPATLVQPVGSPLSLECTVEGTSNPNLYWYRQAAGRGLQLLFYSVGIGQISSEVPQNLSASRPQDRQFILSSKKLLLSDSGFYLCAWMRLTGGYEQYFGPGTRLTVT.

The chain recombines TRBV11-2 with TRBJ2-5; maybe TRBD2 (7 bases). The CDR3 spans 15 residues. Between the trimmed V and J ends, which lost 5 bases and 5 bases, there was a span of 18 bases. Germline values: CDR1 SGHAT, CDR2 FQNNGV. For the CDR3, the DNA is TGTGCCAGCAGCCCGGGATCGGGGGGCTGGGAGACCCAGTACTTC. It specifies CASSPGSGGWETQYF. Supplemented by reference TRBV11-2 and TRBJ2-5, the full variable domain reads EAGVAQSPRYKIIEKRQSVAFWCNPISGHATLYWYQQILGQGPKLLIQFQNNGVVDDSQLPKDRFSAERLKGVDSTLKIQPAKLEDSAVYLCASSPGSGGWETQYFGPGTRLLVL.

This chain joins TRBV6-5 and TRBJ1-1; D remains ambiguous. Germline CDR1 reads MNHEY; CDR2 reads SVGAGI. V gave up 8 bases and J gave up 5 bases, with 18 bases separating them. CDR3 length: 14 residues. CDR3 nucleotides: TGTGCCAGCGCCCGCGGGAATCTAGATACTGAAGCTTTCTTT. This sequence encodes CASARGNLDTEAFF.

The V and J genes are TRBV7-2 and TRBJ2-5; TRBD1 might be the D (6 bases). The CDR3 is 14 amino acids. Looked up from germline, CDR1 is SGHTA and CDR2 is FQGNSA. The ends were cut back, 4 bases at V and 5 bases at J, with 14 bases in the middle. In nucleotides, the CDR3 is TGTGCCAGCAGCTCTCCCTCAGGGGACGAGACCCAGTACTTC. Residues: CASSSPSGDETQYF.

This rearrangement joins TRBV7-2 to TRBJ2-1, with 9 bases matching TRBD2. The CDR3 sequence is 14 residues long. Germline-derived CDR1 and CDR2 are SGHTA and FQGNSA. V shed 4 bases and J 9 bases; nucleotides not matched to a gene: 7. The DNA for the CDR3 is TGTGCCAGCAGCTCCCGGACTAGCGAGGGTGAGCAGTTCTTC. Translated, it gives CASSSRTSEGEQFF.

CDR3 loop: CASSLAGGDEQFF. The CDR3 coding sequence is TGTGCCAGCAGCTTAGCGGGCGGGGATGAGCAGTTCTTC. The chain uses TRBV7-2 and TRBJ2-1; tentatively, D is TRBD2 (6 bases). Germline V gene data show CDR1 as SGHTA and CDR2 as FQGNSA. The CDR3 has 13 residues. Trimming removed 0 bases at V and 8 bases at J, with 8 bases between.

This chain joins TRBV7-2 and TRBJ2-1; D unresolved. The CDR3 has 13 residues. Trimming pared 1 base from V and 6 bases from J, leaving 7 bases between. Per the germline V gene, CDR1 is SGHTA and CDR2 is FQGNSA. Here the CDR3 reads CASSLVGSNEQFF. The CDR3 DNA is TGTGCCAGCAGCTTAGTTGGCTCCAATGAGCAGTTCTTC.

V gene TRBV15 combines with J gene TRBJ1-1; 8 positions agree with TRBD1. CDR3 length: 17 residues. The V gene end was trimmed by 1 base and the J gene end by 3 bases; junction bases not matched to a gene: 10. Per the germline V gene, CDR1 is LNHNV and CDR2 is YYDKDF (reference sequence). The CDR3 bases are TGTGCCACCAGCAGAGTGCCCTCGACAGGGGAGGACACTGAAGCTTTCTTT. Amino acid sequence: CATSRVPSTGEDTEAFF. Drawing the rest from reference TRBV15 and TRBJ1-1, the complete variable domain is DAMVIQNPRYQVTQFGKPVTLSCSQTLNHNVMYWYQQKSSQAPKLLFHYYDKDFNNEADTPDNFQSRRPNTSFCFLDIRSPGLGDTAMYLCATSRVPSTGEDTEAFFGQGTRLTVV.